Following are 29 T cell receptor beta chains from one sample sequenced in a study of OX40 agonist ivuxolimab in advanced cancers. Library preparation used the immunoSEQ multiplex PCR assay. This is the immuneACCESS table as TCRdb keeps it, with only in-frame sequences that have V and J called. A part of the clones is gone; compared with another copy, unresolved V genes explain less than half, and the rest is unexplained. In this sample the table shows approximately 76,000 clones, 70% to 90% of which occur a single time. The top ten clonotypes cover 5% to 6.5% of the sample. The sample was CD4+ or CD8+ T cells sorted from blood, taken in a trial of the OX40 agonist ivuxolimab. The receptors here all came from an adult with an advanced solid tumor such as melanoma, head and neck, liver or kidney cancer.

The V and J genes are TRBV7-7 and TRBJ2-3; possible D gene TRBD2, 6 bases. The V end was cut by 5 bases, the J end by 6 bases, with 12 bases between. Germline assignment: CDR1 SSHAT and CDR2 FNYEAQ (reference sequence). CDR3 length equals 13 residues. The CDR3 region is CASSHQGGDTQYF. For the CDR3, the DNA is TGTGCCAGCAGCCACCAGGGAGGTGATACGCAGTATTTT.

The chain uses TRBV13 and TRBJ2-1, with D unclear. CDR3 length: 13 residues. Trimming removed 2 bases at V and 3 bases at J, with 5 bases between. Germline-derived CDR1 and CDR2 are PRHDT and FYEKMQ (reference sequence). CDR3 DNA: TGTGCCAGCAGCTTACAGGTCTACAATGAGCAGTTCTTC. It specifies CASSLQVYNEQFF. Combining the CDR3 with reference TRBV13 and TRBJ2-1 gives the whole variable domain AAGVIQSPRHLIKEKRETATLKCYPIPRHDTVYWYQQGPGQDPQFLISFYEKMQSDKGSIPDRFSAQQFSDYHSELNMSSLELGDSALYFCASSLQVYNEQFFGPGTRLTVL.

The gene calls are TRBV5-5 and TRBJ1-5; 8 bases match TRBD1. This CDR3 region has 16 residues. V lost 2 bases and J lost 0; bases outside the gene matches: 4. Germline CDR1 reads SGHKS; CDR2 reads YYEKEE (reference sequence). The CDR3 spells CASSFYRGDSNQPQHF. The CDR3 region has the DNA TGTGCCAGCAGCTTCTACAGGGGGGATAGCAATCAGCCCCAGCATTTT. Using reference TRBV5-5 and TRBJ1-5 for the parts outside the CDR3, the full variable domain is DAGVTQSPTHLIKTRGQQVTLRCSPISGHKSVSWYQQVLGQGPQFIFQYYEKEERGRGNFPDRFSARQFPNYSSELNVNALLLGDSALYLCASSFYRGDSNQPQHFGDGTRLSIL.

This clone was counted a single time. This sequence joins TRBV4-1 and TRBJ2-1, with 9 bases identical to TRBD2. This CDR3 is 20 amino acids long. V lost 0 bases, J lost 5 bases, and 17 bases stayed unmatched. CDR1 is MGHRA, CDR2 YSYEKL, per germline. CDR3: CASSQDSSILAGPRNNEQFF. CDR3 nucleotide sequence: TGCGCCAGCAGCCAAGACTCCTCCATCCTAGCGGGGCCCCGGAACAATGAGCAGTTCTTC.

The chain uses TRBV10-1 and TRBJ2-1, with D unclear. Trimming pared 3 bases from V and 4 bases from J, leaving 10 bases between. This CDR3 region has 14 residues. Germline V gives CDR1 WNHNN, CDR2 SYGVQD (reference sequence). CDR3 nucleotides: TGCGCCAGCAGTGACTTCCAGCGATACAATGAGCAGTTCTTC. The encoded protein is CASSDFQRYNEQFF.

The sample holds one count of this clone. The chain employs TRBV10-3 and TRBJ2-3; 8 nucleotides align to TRBD1. V lost 10 bases and J lost 5; bases outside the gene matches: 11. The CDR3 contains 14 residues. The V gene's germline CDR1 is ENHRY and CDR2 SYGVKD. The CDR3: CATSAGGAKDTQYF. CDR3 nucleotides: TGTGCCACATCTGCAGGGGGCGCAAAAGATACGCAGTATTTT.

The CDR3 DNA is TGCGCCAGCAGCTTGGGGGCCAGCCGACAGGGAGCCTCACCCCTCCACTTT. This sequence encodes CASSLGASRQGASPLHF. This rearrangement joins TRBV5-1 to TRBJ1-6; the match to TRBD1 covers 7 bases. The ends lost 0 bases at V and 10 bases at J; junction bases unmatched: 13. This CDR3 region has 17 residues. CDR1 SGHRS and CDR2 YFSETQ come from the germline V gene.

The chain is built from TRBV7-2 and TRBJ1-2; D may be TRBD1 (5 bases). The CDR3 spans 13 residues. CDR1 and CDR2 (germline): SGHTA, FQGNSA. V was pared by 0 bases and J by 8 bases, with 10 bases between. CDR3 sequence: CASSLATATGYTF. CDR3 sequence (DNA): TGTGCCAGCAGCTTAGCGACAGCGACCGGCTACACCTTC. Drawing the rest from reference TRBV7-2 and TRBJ1-2, the complete variable domain is GAGVSQSPSNKVTEKGKDVELRCDPISGHTALYWYRQSLGQGLEFLIYFQGNSAPDKSGLPSDRFSAERTGGSVSTLTIQRTQQEDSAVYLCASSLATATGYTFGSGTRLTVV.

The rearrangement uses TRBV4-1 and TRBJ1-5; D ambiguous. Trimming took off 1 base at V and 7 bases at J, with 17 bases between the two ends. Per the germline V gene, CDR1 is MGHRA and CDR2 is YSYEKL. The CDR3 is made up of 16 amino acids. The CDR3: CASSQADRHEEQPQHF. DNA for the CDR3: TGCGCCAGCAGCCAAGCTGACCGTCACGAGGAGCAGCCCCAGCATTTT.

The gene calls are TRBV5-1 and TRBJ2-1, with TRBD1 matching 7 bases. CDR1 and CDR2 from the germline V gene are SGHRS and YFSETQ. V lost 0 bases, J lost 6 bases, and 9 bases stayed unmatched. This CDR3 is built from 16 residues. DNA for the CDR3: TGCGCCAGCAGCTTGGAAATAGGGGGCGCGGGCAATGAGCAGTTCTTC. It is translated as CASSLEIGGAGNEQFF. The full variable domain, completed using reference TRBV5-1 and TRBJ2-1, is KAGVTQTPRYLIKTRGQQVTLSCSPISGHRSVSWYQQTPGQGLQFLFEYFSETQRNKGNFPGRFSGRQFSNSRSEMNVSTLELGDSALYLCASSLEIGGAGNEQFFGPGTRLTVL.

A note on this clone: Without the conserved terminal phenylalanine or tryptophan, this CDR3 likely stems from a read error. This chain joins TRBV7-8 and TRBJ1-1, with D uncertain. V lost 5 bases, J lost 6 bases, and 7 bases lay in between. Germline V gives CDR1 SGHVS, CDR2 FQNEAQ. This CDR3 is 11 amino acids long. The chain's CDR3 is CASSPVAEAFL. The CDR3 nucleotides read TGTGCCAGCAGCCCCGTGGCTGAAGCTTTCCTT.

The chain links TRBV2 to TRBJ2-3, with a possible D match to TRBD2 (5 bases). V was cut by 11 bases and J by 0 bases, with 12 bases left in between. The germline V gene encodes CDR1 SNHLY and CDR2 FYNNEI. This CDR3 spans 13 amino acids. The CDR3 here is CAARGSSTDTQYF. CDR3 in DNA: TGTGCCGCTCGGGGTAGCAGCACAGATACGCAGTATTTT.

The chain couples TRBV15 to TRBJ2-7; perhaps TRBD1 as D (7 bases). The CDR3 is made up of 16 amino acids. Per the germline V gene, CDR1 is LNHNV and CDR2 is YYDKDF (reference sequence). V was cut by 2 bases and J by 2 bases, with 16 bases left in between. CDR3 sequence (DNA): TGTGCCACCAGCAGACCTGGCGGGACAGAGCCCTACGAGCAGTACTTC. It codes for CATSRPGGTEPYEQYF.

The chain has TRBV19 and TRBJ2-3; 10 bases map to TRBD1. V was clipped by 1 base and J by 4 bases; unmatched bases: 5. Germline values: CDR1 LNHDA, CDR2 SQIVND (reference sequence). This CDR3 spans 16 amino acids. CDR3 sequence reads: CASSIGGQGVADTQYF. For the CDR3, the DNA is TGTGCCAGTAGTATAGGAGGACAGGGGGTCGCAGATACGCAGTATTTT.

The J gene is TRBJ2-7, the V gene TRBV2, with D unresolved. The CDR3 consists of 15 residues. V dropped 0 bases and J dropped 5 bases, with 14 bases sitting between them. Germline assignment: CDR1 SNHLY and CDR2 FYNNEI. CDR3 nucleotide sequence: TGTGCCAGCAGTGAAGCGGGCTCGAAGGGCCACGAGCAGTACTTC. Its translation: CASSEAGSKGHEQYF.

The CDR3 loop is CASTRRADGAYEQYF. In DNA, the CDR3 is TGTGCCAGCACCCGGAGGGCGGACGGAGCCTACGAGCAGTACTTC. The gene calls are TRBV21-1 and TRBJ2-7; the table's D call of TRBD2 was not tested on the DNA. TRBV21-1 is tagged as a pseudogene. This CDR3 region has 15 residues.

The V gene is TRBV4-3, the J gene TRBJ1-1; 7 bases line up with TRBD1. The CDR3 runs 15 residues. Germline assignment: CDR1 LGHNA and CDR2 YSLEER. Trimming at V came to 5 bases and at J to 1 base, leaving 7 bases not matched to a gene. The chain's CDR3 is CASSLGDSRNTEAFF. Here the CDR3 DNA reads TGCGCCAGCAGCTTGGGGGACAGTAGGAACACTGAAGCTTTCTTT.

The chain carries TRBV19 and TRBJ2-1; TRBD2 is a possible D gene (6 bases). Germline values: CDR1 LNHDA, CDR2 SQIVND (reference sequence). This CDR3 region has 16 residues. Trimming removed 5 bases at V and 0 bases at J, with 14 bases between. The CDR3 here is CASSEFSGSSYNEQFF. The CDR3 DNA reads TGTGCCAGTAGTGAATTTAGCGGCAGCTCCTACAATGAGCAGTTCTTC.

The CDR3 DNA reads as TGTGCCAGCAGCCGGGTCCGGGACGGACGCCTGGGAGACGAGCAGTACTTC. Translated, it gives CASSRVRDGRLGDEQYF. The rearrangement uses TRBV27 and TRBJ2-5; either TRBD1 or TRBD2 may fit D (5 bases each). Near its end, the DNA agrees better with TRBJ2-7, so the J call may be wrong. CDR1 and CDR2 (germline): MNHEY, SMNVEV (reference sequence). The CDR3 has 17 amino acids.

The chain has TRBV7-9 and TRBJ2-1; TRBD2 aligns across 15 bases. The J segment lost 7 bases and the V segment lost 5 bases, leaving 3 bases of the junction unmatched. The CDR3 contains 15 residues. The germline V gene has CDR1 SEHNR and CDR2 FQNEAQ (reference sequence). The DNA of the CDR3 is TGTGCCAGCAGCCAGGGACTAGCGGGAGGAAATGAGCAGTTCTTC. Translating it yields CASSQGLAGGNEQFF.

The chain carries TRBV6-5 and TRBJ2-5; TRBD2 might be the D (5 bases). CDR3 size: 15 residues. Germline V gives CDR1 MNHEY, CDR2 SVGAGI. With 7 bases removed from V and 5 bases from J, the gap between germline ends came to 20 bases. The CDR3 nucleotides are TGTGCCAGCATAAGGGAACTTAGCGAATACGAGACCCAGTACTTC. Amino acid sequence: CASIRELSEYETQYF.

The chain couples TRBV19 to TRBJ1-1; the D is unclear. The CDR3 covers 12 residues. V lost 6 bases and J 4 bases, leaving 9 bases between the germline ends. Germline CDR1 is LNHDA and CDR2 is SQIVND (reference sequence). This CDR3 is CASSVKGTEAFF. CDR3 DNA: TGTGCCAGTAGCGTTAAAGGCACTGAAGCTTTCTTT.

The chain has TRBV6-6 and TRBJ2-2; no clear D. Per germline, CDR1 MNHNY and CDR2 SVGAGI (reference sequence). The CDR3 covers 15 residues. Trimming removed 6 bases from V and 7 bases from J, with 18 bases in between. CDR3 in amino acids: CASSPSPPWGGELFF. The CDR3, as DNA: TGTGCCAGCAGCCCTTCCCCCCCATGGGGCGGGGAGCTGTTTTTT.

The chain uses TRBV7-2 and TRBJ2-2; TRBD2 matches at 13 bases. CDR3 size: 16 residues. The germline V gene has CDR1 SGHTA and CDR2 FQGNSA. Unmatched junction bases numbered 5, after V lost 5 bases and J lost 5 bases. The CDR3 reads CASSVLAGGKTGELFF. DNA for the CDR3: TGTGCCAGCAGCGTACTAGCGGGGGGGAAAACCGGGGAGCTGTTTTTT.

This clone has just a few counts. Other DNA sequences in this specimen translate into the identical CDR3. V usage is TRBV7-9 and J usage is TRBJ1-1; no firm D call. Germline CDR1 and CDR2: SEHNR and FQNEAQ (reference sequence). Trimming shortened V by 3 bases and J by 1 base, and 6 bases separated the two germline ends. This CDR3 has 13 residues. CDR3 DNA: TGTGCCAGCAGCTTCCGGGAGAACACTGAAGCTTTCTTT. This encodes CASSFRENTEAFF.

The count of this clone is one. This chain links TRBV7-6 with TRBJ2-7, with a weak D call TRBD2 (7 bases). The length of the CDR3 is 15 residues. The V gene's germline CDR1 is SGHVS and CDR2 FNYEAQ. V lost 0 bases to trimming and J lost 3 bases, with 12 bases between them. The CDR3 loop is CASSLAAGAVYEQYF. The CDR3 DNA follows: TGTGCCAGCAGCTTAGCGGCGGGGGCGGTCTACGAGCAGTACTTC.

The genes are TRBV11-3 and TRBJ1-1, with D perhaps matching TRBD1 (5 bases). CDR1 and CDR2 from the germline V gene are SGHNT and YENEEA. The CDR3 runs 15 residues. Trimming removed 1 base from V and 2 bases from J, with 11 bases in between. The CDR3 reads CASSLVGPSNTEAFF. The CDR3 DNA reads TGTGCCAGCAGCTTAGTGGGGCCCTCAAACACTGAAGCTTTCTTT. The full variable domain, rest sourced from reference TRBV11-3 and TRBJ1-1, is EAGVVQSPRYKIIEKKQPVAFWCNPISGHNTLYWYLQNLGQGPELLIRYENEEAVDDSQLPKDRFSAERLKGVDSTLKIQPAELGDSAVYLCASSLVGPSNTEAFFGQGTRLTVV.

This clone was recorded once. The gene calls are TRBV9 and TRBJ2-7; maybe TRBD1 (6 bases). This CDR3 contains 15 residues. Trimming shortened V by 1 base and J by 3 bases, and 14 bases separated the two germline ends. CDR1 and CDR2 from the germline V gene are SGDLS and YYNGEE. The CDR3 region is CASSVNPGAGYEQYF. In DNA, the CDR3 is TGTGCCAGCAGCGTAAATCCAGGGGCCGGCTACGAGCAGTACTTC.

V is TRBV2 and J is TRBJ1-5, with 7 positions matching TRBD1. Unmatched junction bases numbered 5, after V lost 6 bases and J lost 3 bases. Germline-derived CDR1 and CDR2 are SNHLY and FYNNEI. CDR3 size: 14 residues. CDR3 protein: CASSQTGDNQPQHF. For the CDR3, the DNA is TGTGCCAGCAGCCAAACAGGGGACAATCAGCCCCAGCATTTT.